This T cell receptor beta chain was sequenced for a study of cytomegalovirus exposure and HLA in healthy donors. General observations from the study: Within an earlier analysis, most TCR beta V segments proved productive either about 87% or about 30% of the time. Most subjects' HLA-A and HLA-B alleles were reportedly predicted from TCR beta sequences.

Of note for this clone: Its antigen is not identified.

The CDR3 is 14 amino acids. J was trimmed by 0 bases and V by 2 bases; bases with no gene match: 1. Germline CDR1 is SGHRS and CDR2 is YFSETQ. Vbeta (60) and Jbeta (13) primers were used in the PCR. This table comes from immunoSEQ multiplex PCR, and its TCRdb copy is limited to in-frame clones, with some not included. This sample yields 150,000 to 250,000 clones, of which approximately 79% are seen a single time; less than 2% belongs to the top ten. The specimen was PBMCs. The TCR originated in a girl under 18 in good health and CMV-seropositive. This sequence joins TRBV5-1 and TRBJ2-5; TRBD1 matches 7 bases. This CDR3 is CASSFRGNQETQYF. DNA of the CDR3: TGCGCCAGCAGCTTCAGGGGGAACCAAGAGACCCAGTACTTC.